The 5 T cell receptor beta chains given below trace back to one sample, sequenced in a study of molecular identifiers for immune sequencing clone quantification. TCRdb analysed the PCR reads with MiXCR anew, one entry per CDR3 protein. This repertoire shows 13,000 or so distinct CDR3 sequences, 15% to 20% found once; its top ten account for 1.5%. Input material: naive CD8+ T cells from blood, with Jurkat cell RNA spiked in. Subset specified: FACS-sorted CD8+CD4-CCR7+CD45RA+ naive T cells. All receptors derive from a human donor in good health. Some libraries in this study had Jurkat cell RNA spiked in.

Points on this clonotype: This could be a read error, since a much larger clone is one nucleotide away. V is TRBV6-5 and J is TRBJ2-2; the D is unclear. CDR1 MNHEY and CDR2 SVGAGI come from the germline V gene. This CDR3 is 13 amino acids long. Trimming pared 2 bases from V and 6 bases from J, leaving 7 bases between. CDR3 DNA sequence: TGTGCCAGCAGTTACGTGTTTGCCGGGGAGCTGTTTTTT. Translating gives CASSYVFAGELFF.

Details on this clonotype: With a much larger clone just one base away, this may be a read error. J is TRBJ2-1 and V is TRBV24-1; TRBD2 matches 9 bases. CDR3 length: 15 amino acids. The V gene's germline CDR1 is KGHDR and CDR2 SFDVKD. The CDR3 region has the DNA TGTGCCGCCAGTGACCCAAGACTAGCGGACAATGAGCAGTTCTTC. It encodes CAASDPRLADNEQFF.

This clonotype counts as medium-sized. The CDR3 is CSVSGGSSYEQYF. In DNA, the CDR3 is TGCAGCGTTAGCGGAGGGAGCTCCTACGAGCAGTACTTC. The rearrangement joins TRBV29-1 to TRBJ2-7; tentative D call: TRBD2 (6 bases). The V and J ends lost 5 bases and 0 bases respectively, with 11 bases between them. In germline, CDR1 is SQVTM, CDR2 ANQGSEA. The CDR3 runs 13 residues.

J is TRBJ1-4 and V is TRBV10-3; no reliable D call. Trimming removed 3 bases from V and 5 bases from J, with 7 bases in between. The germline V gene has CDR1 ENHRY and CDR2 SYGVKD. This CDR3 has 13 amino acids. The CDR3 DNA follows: TGTGCCATCAGTGAAGTTAGAAATGAAAAACTGTTTTTT. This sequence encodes CAISEVRNEKLFF.

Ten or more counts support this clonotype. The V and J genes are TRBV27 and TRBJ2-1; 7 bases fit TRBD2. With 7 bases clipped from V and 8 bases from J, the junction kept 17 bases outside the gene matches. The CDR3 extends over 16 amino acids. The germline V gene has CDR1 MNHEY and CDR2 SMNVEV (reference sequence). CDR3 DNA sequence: TGTGCCAGCACTTTTTCTGCGGGAGAAACGTCCGATGAGCAGTTCTTC. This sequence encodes CASTFSAGETSDEQFF.